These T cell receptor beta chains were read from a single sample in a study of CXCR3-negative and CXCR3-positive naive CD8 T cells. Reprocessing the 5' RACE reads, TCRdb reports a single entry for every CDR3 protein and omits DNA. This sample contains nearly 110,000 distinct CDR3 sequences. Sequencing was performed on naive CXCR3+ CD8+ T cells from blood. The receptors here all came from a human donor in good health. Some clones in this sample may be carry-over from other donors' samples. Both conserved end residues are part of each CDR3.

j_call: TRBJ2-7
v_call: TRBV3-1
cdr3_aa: CASSQRDSGADEQYF

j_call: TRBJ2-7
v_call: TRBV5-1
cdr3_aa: CASSPLPGQTYEQYF

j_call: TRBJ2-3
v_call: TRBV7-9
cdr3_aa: CASSPLEADTQYF

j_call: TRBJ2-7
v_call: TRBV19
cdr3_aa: CASSIDSGTGTYEQYF

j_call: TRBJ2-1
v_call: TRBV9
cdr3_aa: CASSVSGQTNEQFF

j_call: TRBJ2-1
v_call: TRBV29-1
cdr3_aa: CSAVQGIGGNEQFF

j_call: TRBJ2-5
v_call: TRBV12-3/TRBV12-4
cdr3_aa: CASSPDGGETQYF

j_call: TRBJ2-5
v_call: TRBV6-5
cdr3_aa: CASSYSGGQGALETQYF

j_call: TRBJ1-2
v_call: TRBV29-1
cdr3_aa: CSVEAPDANCGYTF

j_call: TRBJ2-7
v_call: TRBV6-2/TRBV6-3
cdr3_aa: CASSSLGGTNEQYF

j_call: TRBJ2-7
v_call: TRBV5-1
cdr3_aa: CASSPGVNTYEQYF

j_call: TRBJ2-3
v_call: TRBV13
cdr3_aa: CASSPSGGAEDTQYF

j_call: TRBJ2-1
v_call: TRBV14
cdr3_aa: CASRPGGLVEQFF

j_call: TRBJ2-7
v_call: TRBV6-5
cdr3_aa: CASSYTQGTYEQYF

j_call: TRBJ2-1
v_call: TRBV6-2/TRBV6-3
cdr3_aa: CASNPGAIGTFDNEQFF

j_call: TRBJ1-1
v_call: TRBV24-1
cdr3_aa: CATRTGVIFRAFF

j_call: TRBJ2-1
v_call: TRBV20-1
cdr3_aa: CSARDYTSGVSLDEQFF

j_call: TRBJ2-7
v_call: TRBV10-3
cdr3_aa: CAISEGQGALGYEQYF

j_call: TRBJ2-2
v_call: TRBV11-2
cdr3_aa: CASSLDFRMGTGELFF

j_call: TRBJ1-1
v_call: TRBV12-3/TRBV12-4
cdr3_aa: CASSLVTGMLSRVAFF

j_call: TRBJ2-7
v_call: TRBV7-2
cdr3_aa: CASSFFPGDYEQYF

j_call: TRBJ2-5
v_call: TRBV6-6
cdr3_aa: CASSGGLEETQYF

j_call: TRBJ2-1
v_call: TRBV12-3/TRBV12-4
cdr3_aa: CASSLPSGEAYNEQFF

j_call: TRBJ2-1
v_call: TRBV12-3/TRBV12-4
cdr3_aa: CASSSHVASYNEQFF

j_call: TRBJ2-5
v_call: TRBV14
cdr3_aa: CASSQGVIRGGETQYF

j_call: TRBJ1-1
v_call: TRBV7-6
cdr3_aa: CASGQGLNTEAFF

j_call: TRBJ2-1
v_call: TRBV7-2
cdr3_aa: CASRGTSSPRTGGNEQFF

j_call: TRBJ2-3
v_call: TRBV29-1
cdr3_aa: CSVESKAGPPDTQYF

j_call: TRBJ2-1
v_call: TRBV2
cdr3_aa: CAVRDVYNEQFF

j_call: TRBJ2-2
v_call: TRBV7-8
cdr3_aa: CASSLRQGAGELFF

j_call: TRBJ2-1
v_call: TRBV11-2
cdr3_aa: CASSLERSSYNEQFF

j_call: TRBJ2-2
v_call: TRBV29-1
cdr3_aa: CSVEGTGVNTGELFF

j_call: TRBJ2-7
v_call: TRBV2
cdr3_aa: CASSDLFRGIEGTYEQYF

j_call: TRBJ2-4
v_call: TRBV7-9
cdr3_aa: CASSLRMDENIQYF

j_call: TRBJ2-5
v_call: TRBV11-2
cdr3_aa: CASSLEFGLDQETQYF

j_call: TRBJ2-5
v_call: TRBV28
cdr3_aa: CASSLVAGGRETQYF

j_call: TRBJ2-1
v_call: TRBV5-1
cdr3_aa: CASSFTRASEQFF

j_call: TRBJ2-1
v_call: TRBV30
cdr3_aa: CAWSRTSGYNEQFF

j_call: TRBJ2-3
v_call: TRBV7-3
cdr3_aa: CASSPTGTLTDTQYF

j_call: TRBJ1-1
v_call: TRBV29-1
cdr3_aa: CSVEVGTGHFF

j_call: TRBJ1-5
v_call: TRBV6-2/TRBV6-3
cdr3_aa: CASSGGGDSNQPQHF

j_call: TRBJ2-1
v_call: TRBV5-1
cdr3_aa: CASSSLLGGTEKKDNEQFF

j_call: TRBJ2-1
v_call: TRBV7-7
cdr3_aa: CASSWGEGGDEQFF

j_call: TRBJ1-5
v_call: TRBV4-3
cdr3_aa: CASAPDRGSNQPQHF

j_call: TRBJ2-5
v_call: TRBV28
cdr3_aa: CASRHSSGTAYQETQYF

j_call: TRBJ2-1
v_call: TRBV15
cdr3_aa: CATSRAPGLAGDWASGNEQFF

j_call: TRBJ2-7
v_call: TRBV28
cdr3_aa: CASSFTGAISYEQYF

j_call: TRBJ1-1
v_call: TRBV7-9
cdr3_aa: CASSWGQGATEAFF

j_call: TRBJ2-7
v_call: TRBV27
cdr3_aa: CASSLFSYEQYF

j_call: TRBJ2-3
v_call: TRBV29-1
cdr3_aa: CSVATGSPSTDTQYF

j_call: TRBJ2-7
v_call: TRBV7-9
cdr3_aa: CASSPLEGGEQYF